This T cell receptor (beta chain) derives from a study of blood T cell repertoires in COVID-19. Only in-frame clones appear in the TCRdb table, and some are missing; sequencing was by immunoSEQ multiplex PCR. The table lists approximately 150,000 clones, roughly 87% of them singletons, with over 3.5% in the top ten. Germline values: CDR1 SQVTM, CDR2 ANQGSEA. J lost 4 bases, V lost 7 bases, and 11 bases had no gene match. The CDR3 spans 15 residues. The TCR comes from a woman between 55 and 75 years old who had recovered from COVID-19. The sequencing input was peripheral blood. The chain uses TRBV29-1 and TRBJ2-2, with 8 positions matching TRBD1. The CDR3 reads CSAVTQGAGTGELFF. The CDR3, as DNA: TGCAGCGCGGTAACTCAGGGGGCGGGCACCGGGGAGCTGTTTTTT.